Presented here are 15 T cell receptor beta chains from one specimen sequenced in a study of OX40 agonist ivuxolimab in advanced cancers. TCRdb's copy holds only in-frame clones and misses some; the assay was immunoSEQ multiplex PCR. The data hold approximately 73,000 clones, with about nine tenths observed a single time. Sequenced here: CD4+ or CD8+ T cells sorted from blood, sampled in a trial of the OX40 agonist ivuxolimab. The receptors here all came from an adult with an advanced solid tumor such as melanoma, head and neck, liver or kidney cancer.

This sequence joins TRBV19 and TRBJ2-7; possible D gene TRBD2, 6 bases. Trimming cost V 3 bases and J 7 bases, with 13 bases left between them. Germline V lookup: CDR1 LNHDA, CDR2 SQIVND (reference sequence). This CDR3 has 13 residues. The CDR3 loop reads CASSIMEGQEQYF. The CDR3 coding sequence is TGTGCCAGTAGTATCATGGAGGGGCAAGAGCAGTACTTC.

This clone was picked up a small number of times. The V gene is TRBV18, the J gene TRBJ2-2; D not certain. There are 13 residues in the CDR3. From germline, CDR1 is KGHSH and CDR2 LQKENI. Trimming took 6 bases from V and 3 from J, leaving 8 bases between them. CDR3 sequence (DNA): TGTGCCAGCTCCTCCTCCGACACCGGGGAGCTGTTTTTT. It yields the protein CASSSSDTGELFF.

This clone was observed a few times. The chain uses TRBV18 and TRBJ2-7, with 7 bases matching TRBD2. CDR1 and CDR2 (germline): KGHSH, LQKENI. The CDR3 loop spans 13 amino acids. V dropped 6 bases and J dropped 2; count of bases not matched to a gene: 4. For the CDR3, the DNA is TGTGCCAGCTCCAGCGGGGCTACCTACGAGCAGTACTTC. This encodes CASSSGATYEQYF. Variable domain in full (rest from reference TRBV18 and TRBJ2-7): NAGVMQNPRHLVRRRGQEARLRCSPMKGHSHVYWYRQLPEEGLKFMVYLQKENIIDESGMPKERFSAEFPKEGPSILRIQQVVRGDSAAYFCASSSGATYEQYFGPGTRLTVT.

The chain couples TRBV10-3 to TRBJ1-4, with 7 bases lining up with TRBD1. Germline V gene lookup returns CDR1 ENHRY and CDR2 SYGVKD. The CDR3 loop spans 12 amino acids. J was trimmed by 6 bases and V by 6 bases; bases with no gene match: 1. The CDR3 region is CAIRGTDEKLFF. CDR3 DNA sequence: TGTGCCATCAGAGGGACAGATGAAAAACTGTTTTTT.

The J gene is TRBJ2-2, the V gene TRBV7-3, with 8 positions matching TRBD1. CDR3 size: 17 residues. CDR1 and CDR2 (germline): SGHTA, FQGTGA. V was pared by 2 bases and J by 5 bases, with 10 bases of the junction left unmatched. CDR3 in DNA: TGTGCCAGCAGCTTAGCAATGGGACAGGCCAGGACCGGGGAGCTGTTTTTT. Translated: CASSLAMGQARTGELFF.

This chain links TRBV11-2 with TRBJ2-1, with a possible D match to TRBD1 (5 bases). Germline V gene data show CDR1 as SGHAT and CDR2 as FQNNGV. The CDR3 is 14 amino acids. V dropped 1 base and J dropped 8 bases, with 12 bases sitting between them. The CDR3 here is CASSLVPGRDEQFF. CDR3 DNA sequence: TGTGCCAGCAGCTTAGTGCCAGGGCGAGATGAGCAGTTCTTC.

The V and J genes are TRBV5-6 and TRBJ1-2, with D possibly TRBD1 on 6 matching bases. There are 15 residues in the CDR3. Trimming removed 1 base from V and 2 bases from J, with 12 bases in between. Germline V CDR1 and CDR2: SGHDT, YYEEEE. DNA for the CDR3: TGTGCCAGCAGCTTGCGTGGGGGCGAGAACTATGGCTACACCTTC. Its translation is CASSLRGGENYGYTF.

This chain connects TRBV7-9 to TRBJ1-5; 10 bases map to TRBD1. CDR1 and CDR2 (germline): SEHNR, FQNEAQ (reference sequence). The J segment lost 4 bases and the V segment lost 1 base, leaving 7 bases of the junction unmatched. This CDR3 is 17 amino acids long. The CDR3 sequence: CASSLGTGGSGNQPQHF. CDR3 in DNA: TGTGCCAGCAGCTTAGGGACAGGGGGTTCGGGAAATCAGCCCCAGCATTTT. Combining the CDR3 with reference TRBV7-9 and TRBJ1-5 gives the whole variable domain DTGVSQNPRHKITKRGQNVTFRCDPISEHNRLYWYRQTLGQGPEFLTYFQNEAQLEKSRLLSDRFSAERPKGSFSTLEIQRTEQGDSAMYLCASSLGTGGSGNQPQHFGDGTRLSIL.

V and J are TRBV19 and TRBJ1-4; D unclear. From germline, CDR1 is LNHDA and CDR2 SQIVND (reference sequence). There are 13 residues in the CDR3. V was clipped by 10 bases and J by 7 bases, with 16 bases between them. CDR3 residues: CATHRDPGEKLFF. Written as DNA, the CDR3 is TGTGCCACTCACCGGGATCCGGGTGAAAAACTGTTTTTT.

This chain uses TRBV7-3 with TRBJ2-1; 9 positions agree with TRBD1. Germline V lookup: CDR1 SGHTA, CDR2 FQGTGA. This CDR3 spans 15 amino acids. V lost 5 bases and J lost 4; bases outside the gene matches: 6. The DNA for the CDR3 is TGTGCCAGCAGCCCGGACAGGGGAAATTACAATGAGCAGTTCTTC. Protein sequence: CASSPDRGNYNEQFF.

This chain's CDR3 is CASNRDRAYNEQFF. CDR3 bases: TGCGCCAGCAATCGGGACAGAGCGTACAATGAGCAGTTCTTC. This sequence joins TRBV5-1 and TRBJ2-1; 7 nucleotides agree with TRBD1. Germline loops: CDR1 SGHRS, CDR2 YFSETQ. With V trimmed by 6 bases and J by 4 bases, 7 bases remained unmatched. There are 14 residues in the CDR3. Combining the CDR3 with reference TRBV5-1 and TRBJ2-1 gives the whole variable domain KAGVTQTPRYLIKTRGQQVTLSCSPISGHRSVSWYQQTPGQGLQFLFEYFSETQRNKGNFPGRFSGRQFSNSRSEMNVSTLELGDSALYLCASNRDRAYNEQFFGPGTRLTVL.

The chain employs TRBV9 and TRBJ1-2; D perhaps matches TRBD1 (5 bases). Germline V gene data show CDR1 as SGDLS and CDR2 as YYNGEE. This CDR3 spans 14 amino acids. Trimming removed 2 bases at V and 4 bases at J, with 12 bases between. The DNA of the CDR3 is TGTGCCAGCAGCGTGACTCAAGACAGCTATGGCTACACCTTC. This sequence encodes CASSVTQDSYGYTF.

The V gene is TRBV29-1, the J gene TRBJ1-1; 9 nucleotides line up with TRBD1. Germline CDR1 reads SQVTM; CDR2 reads ANQGSEA. Trimming at V came to 6 bases and at J to 4 bases, leaving 6 bases not matched to a gene. The CDR3 consists of 13 residues. The CDR3 loop reads CSVRTGVGTEAFF. The CDR3 nucleotides are TGCAGCGTCAGGACAGGGGTTGGCACTGAAGCTTTCTTT.

The chain links TRBV4-1 to TRBJ1-4; 10 positions agree with TRBD1. The CDR3 covers 14 residues. Germline-derived CDR1 and CDR2 are MGHRA and YSYEKL. The ends lost 5 bases at V and 6 bases at J; junction bases unmatched: 3. The CDR3 DNA follows: TGCGCCAGCAGCGTAGGGACAGGGGATGAAAAACTGTTTTTT. Amino acids: CASSVGTGDEKLFF.

The sample holds a few counts of this clone. The chain joins TRBV6-5 to TRBJ1-2; TRBD1 matches 10 bases. In germline, CDR1 is MNHEY, CDR2 SVGAGI. V was clipped by 6 bases and J by 8 bases; unmatched bases: 9. This CDR3 has 14 residues. The chain's CDR3 is CASSPGTGAPGYTF. DNA for the CDR3: TGTGCCAGCAGCCCCGGGACAGGGGCGCCGGGCTACACCTTC.